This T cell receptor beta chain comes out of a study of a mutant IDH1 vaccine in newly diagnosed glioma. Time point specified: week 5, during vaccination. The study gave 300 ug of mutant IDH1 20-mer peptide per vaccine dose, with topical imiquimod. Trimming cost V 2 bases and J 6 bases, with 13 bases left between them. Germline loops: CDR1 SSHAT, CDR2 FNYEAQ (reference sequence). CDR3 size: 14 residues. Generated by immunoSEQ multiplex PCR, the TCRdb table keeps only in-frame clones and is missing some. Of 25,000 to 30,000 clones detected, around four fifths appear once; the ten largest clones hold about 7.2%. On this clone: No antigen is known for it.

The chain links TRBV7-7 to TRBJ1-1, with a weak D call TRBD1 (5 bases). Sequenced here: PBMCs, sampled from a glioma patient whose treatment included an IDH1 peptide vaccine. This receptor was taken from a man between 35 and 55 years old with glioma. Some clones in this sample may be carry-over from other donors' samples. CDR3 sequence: CASSLSRPGAEAFF. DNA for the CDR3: TGTGCCAGCAGCTTATCTAGGCCGGGGGCTGAAGCTTTCTTT.